This T cell receptor (beta chain) came from a study of OX40 agonist ivuxolimab in advanced cancers. Trimming took 7 bases from V and 2 from J; bases not matched to a gene: 4. Per the germline V gene, CDR1 is ENHRY and CDR2 is SYGVKD. CDR3 size: 13 residues. The method was immunoSEQ multiplex PCR; TCRdb's version includes in-frame clones alone and lacks a portion of them. The data contain around 18,000 clones, 83% of them singletons. The clonotype was recovered from an adult with an advanced solid tumor such as melanoma, head and neck, liver or kidney cancer. The chain joins TRBV10-3 to TRBJ1-1; TRBD1 aligns across 7 bases. The sequenced sample was CD4+ or CD8+ T cells sorted from blood, obtained in a trial of the OX40 agonist ivuxolimab. CDR3 bases: TGTGCCATCACGGGACAGTATAACACTGAAGCTTTCTTT. This codes for CAITGQYNTEAFF.